Below, one T cell receptor beta chain is given with its context. Source study methods: How many nucleated cells were present was estimated from reference gene primer amplification. This table comes from immunoSEQ multiplex PCR, and its TCRdb copy is limited to in-frame clones, with some not included. That table gives V, J and clone size, and the DNA gave D and trimming. The table records some 180,000 clones, roughly 78% of them present only once. The data derive from a study of blood T cell repertoires in COVID-19. Study-wide context: The United States, Italy and Spain supplied acute and convalescent COVID-19 samples. The analysed material was cDNA or gDNA that came from T cells, B-cell-depleted T cells, or PBMCs.

Germline V gene lookup returns CDR1 LNHDA and CDR2 SQIVND (reference sequence). V dropped 2 bases and J dropped 7 bases, with 14 bases sitting between them. The CDR3 spans 14 residues. The sequence came from a woman of 80 years or more with active or convalescent COVID-19. The sample was peripheral blood. The J gene is TRBJ1-2, the V gene TRBV19; no definite D call. CDR3 protein: CASSITGDVGGYTF. CDR3 bases: TGTGCCAGTAGTATAACTGGAGATGTGGGTGGCTACACCTTC.